Following are 10 T cell receptor beta chains from one sample sequenced in a study of blood T cells in healthy people across ages. Together with a sample-barcoded 5' primer, a J-beta primer mix was included in a second PCR lasting about 6 to 11 cycles. TCRdb redid the calling of the 5' RACE reads with MiXCR, one entry per CDR3 protein. The data hold fewer than 2,000,000 distinct CDR3 sequences, with around 42% observed a single time. Sequenced input: blood. These receptors originate from a human donor in good health.

This clonotype was seen a handful of times. This chain connects TRBV5-1 to TRBJ2-4, with TRBD1 as a possible D gene (6 bases). The J call is in doubt because the DNA end fits TRBJ2-7 better. Germline V gene data show CDR1 as SGHRS and CDR2 as YFSETQ. The CDR3 consists of 14 residues. CDR3 region: CASSLVQGIDEQYF. CDR3 DNA: TGCGCCAGCAGCTTGGTCCAGGGGATCGACGAGCAGTACTTC.

Only a few counts were recorded for this clonotype. The rearrangement links TRBV20-1 to TRBJ2-3; TRBD2 agrees at 9 bases. The CDR3 loop spans 15 amino acids. After removal of 0 bases from V and 2 bases from J, the junction contained 3 bases not matched to a gene. Germline CDR1 reads DFQATT; CDR2 reads SNEGSKA (reference sequence). The CDR3 bases are TGCAGTGCTAGAGACTTAGCGGGAGACACAGATACGCAGTATTTT. Encoded protein: CSARDLAGDTDTQYF.

This clonotype has a handful of counts. V is TRBV11-2 and J is TRBJ1-2, with D possibly TRBD1 on 5 matching bases. Deletions cut 1 base from V and 6 bases from J, with 12 bases between. CDR1 and CDR2 from the germline V gene are SGHAT and FQNNGV. This CDR3 comprises 14 residues. The CDR3 is CASSLGVGEDGYTF. Here the CDR3 DNA reads TGTGCCAGCAGCTTAGGGGTAGGGGAGGATGGCTACACCTTC. The variable domain in full, with the rest retrieved from reference TRBV11-2 and TRBJ1-2, is EAGVAQSPRYKIIEKRQSVAFWCNPISGHATLYWYQQILGQGPKLLIQFQNNGVVDDSQLPKDRFSAERLKGVDSTLKIQPAKLEDSAVYLCASSLGVGEDGYTFGSGTRLTVV.

The chain uses TRBV4-2 and TRBJ2-5; 7 nucleotides line up with TRBD2. The junction had 10 bases not matched to a gene; V was cut back by 4 bases and J by 2 bases. CDR3 size: 16 residues. From germline, CDR1 is LGHNA and CDR2 YNFKEQ. The CDR3, as DNA: TGTGCCAGCAGCCGGGGCGGGGGTTACACTCAAGAGACCCAGTACTTC. Protein sequence: CASSRGGGYTQETQYF.

This clonotype has just one count. One junction end does not reproduce the germline sequence, and a read error may be involved. The J gene is TRBJ1-5, the V gene TRBV12-3 or TRBV12-4; TRBD1 agrees at 7 bases. The CDR3 runs 15 residues. The CDR3 DNA reads as TGTGCCGGCAGTCTCGGACAGGCGAGCAATCAGCCCCAGCATTTT. The encoded protein is CAGSLGQASNQPQHF.

The J gene is TRBJ1-1, the V gene TRBV29-1, with 7 bases fitting TRBD1. Trimming removed 4 bases from V and 3 bases from J; junction bases left unmatched: 17. Germline loops: CDR1 SQVTM, CDR2 ANQGSEA. There are 17 residues in the CDR3. CDR3 nucleotide sequence: TGCAGCGTTGGAGATCTAGGGGACAGTGGCGGCTACACTGAAGCTTTCTTT. Protein: CSVGDLGDSGGYTEAFF.

The V gene is TRBV6-5, the J gene TRBJ2-7; D is ambiguous. Trimming shortened V by 1 base and J by 4 bases, and 8 bases separated the two germline ends. This CDR3 contains 13 residues. Germline lookup yields CDR1 MNHEY and CDR2 SVGAGI. This CDR3 reads CASSYFGPYEQYF. The CDR3 bases are TGTGCCAGCAGTTACTTTGGGCCATACGAGCAGTACTTC.

V usage is TRBV12-5 and J usage is TRBJ2-4; 8 bases agree with TRBD2. The DNA matches TRBJ2-5 better at its end, which makes the J call doubtful. The germline V gene encodes CDR1 LGHNT and CDR2 FRNRAP. CDR3 length: 16 amino acids. DNA for the CDR3: TGTGCTAGTGGTTTGATCCGGGGGGGGATTCAAGAGACCCAGTACTTC. It is translated as CASGLIRGGIQETQYF.

This clonotype was detected a few times. J is TRBJ2-1 and V is TRBV24-1; TRBD2 aligns across 11 bases. After removal of 6 bases from V and 4 bases from J, the junction contained 4 bases not matched to a gene. Germline lookup yields CDR1 KGHDR and CDR2 SFDVKD. This CDR3 contains 15 residues. The CDR3 coding sequence is TGTGCCACCAGTTTGACTAGCGGGACGTACAATGAGCAGTTCTTC. Translation gives CATSLTSGTYNEQFF.

This chain links TRBV7-2 with TRBJ2-7, with D possibly being TRBD1 (6 bases). The germline V and J ends were trimmed by 2 bases and 5 bases, with 13 bases remaining between them. From germline, CDR1 is SGHTA and CDR2 FQGNSA. This CDR3 comprises 14 residues. CDR3: CASSLTGLPDEQYF. In DNA form, the CDR3 reads TGTGCCAGCAGCTTAACAGGGCTACCCGACGAGCAGTACTTC.